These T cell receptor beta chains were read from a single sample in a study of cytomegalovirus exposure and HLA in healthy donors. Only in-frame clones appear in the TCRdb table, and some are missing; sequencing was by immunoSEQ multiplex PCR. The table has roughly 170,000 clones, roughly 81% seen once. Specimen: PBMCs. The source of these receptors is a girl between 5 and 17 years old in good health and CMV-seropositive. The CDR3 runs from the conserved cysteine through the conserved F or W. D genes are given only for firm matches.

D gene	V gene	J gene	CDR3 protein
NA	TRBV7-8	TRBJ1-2	CASSLRQAPGGNYGYTF
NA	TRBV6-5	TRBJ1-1	CASHRTVNTEAFF
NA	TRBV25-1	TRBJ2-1	CASSDGGFSYNEQFF
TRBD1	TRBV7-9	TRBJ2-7	CSSRRDRGSHEQYF
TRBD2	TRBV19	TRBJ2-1	CASIERGGGRNEQFF
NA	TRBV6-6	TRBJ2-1	CASSIGQYSSYNEQFF
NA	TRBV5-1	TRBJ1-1	CASSLAAGGTEAFF
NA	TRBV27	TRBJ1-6	CASSPRREYNSPLHF
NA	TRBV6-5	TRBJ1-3	CASSSITGGNTIYF
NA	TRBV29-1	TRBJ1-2	CSVAVRSGYTF
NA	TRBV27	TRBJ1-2	CASSATPRVRNGYTF
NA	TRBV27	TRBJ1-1	CASRLTGLMNTEAFF
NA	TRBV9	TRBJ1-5	CASSGEGNQPQHF
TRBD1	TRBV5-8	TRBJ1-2	CASSVTGGRDTF
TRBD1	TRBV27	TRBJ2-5	CASSRRDRYQETQYF
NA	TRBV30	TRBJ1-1	CAWSVSSTEAFF
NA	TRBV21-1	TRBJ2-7	CASSKAYNRDRRSYEQYF
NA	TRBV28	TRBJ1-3	CASSFSPGAGNTIYF
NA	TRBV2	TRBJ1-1	CASTLRLANTEAFF
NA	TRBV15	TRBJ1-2	CATSRAETGKGGYTF
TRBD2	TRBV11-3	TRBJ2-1	CASSIAGEQFF
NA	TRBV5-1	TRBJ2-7	CASSRGGDSYEQYF
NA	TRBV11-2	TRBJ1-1	CASSTVRGTTEAFF
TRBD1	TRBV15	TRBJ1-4	CATSRDRGNEKLFF
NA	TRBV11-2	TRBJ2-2	CASSLPDRRDGELFF
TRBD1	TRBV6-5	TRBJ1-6	CASSYRTGNHSPLHF
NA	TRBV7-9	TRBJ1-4	CASSLARGGKDEKLFF
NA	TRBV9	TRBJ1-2	CASSVEPRGTVNYGYTF
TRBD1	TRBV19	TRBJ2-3	CASSMVPGQGADTQYF
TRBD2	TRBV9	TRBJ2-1	CASSVAGSGGAWKNEQFF
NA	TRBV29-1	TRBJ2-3	CSVDPTGYTDTQYF
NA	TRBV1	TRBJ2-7	CTSSQDGPQGSYEQYF
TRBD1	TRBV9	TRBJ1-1	CASSATGQGVSEAFF
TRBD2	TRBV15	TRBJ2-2	CATSRDLRGGLTGELFF
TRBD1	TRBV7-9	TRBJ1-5	CASRGQGQPQHF
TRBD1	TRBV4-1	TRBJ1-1	CASSRDRTYTEAFF
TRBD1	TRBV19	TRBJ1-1	CASSQGVNTEAFF
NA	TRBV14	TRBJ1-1	CASSQLRTHTEAFF
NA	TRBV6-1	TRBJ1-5	CASSPGRGGQPQHF
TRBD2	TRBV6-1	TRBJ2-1	CASSEWTSGVMDEQFF
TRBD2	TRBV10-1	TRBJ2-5	CASSESALAGTVETQYF
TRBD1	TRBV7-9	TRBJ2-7	CASSPGDRGRYEQYF
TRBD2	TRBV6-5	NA	CASSYSIAGGSYEQYF
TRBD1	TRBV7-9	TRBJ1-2	CAGGYPRDRGNYGYTF
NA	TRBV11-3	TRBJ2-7	CASSRLSSSYEQYF
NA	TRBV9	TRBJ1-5	CASSSGDGNQPQHF